The 20 T cell receptor beta chains given below trace back to one sample, sequenced in a study of T cells in Graves' hyperthyroidism and ophthalmopathy. The TCR beta CDR3 regions underwent amplification using RNA transcripts as the source. The HTBI primer set drove a first-round RT-PCR of the TCR CDR3. TCRdb fed the multiplex PCR reads into MiXCR, producing one record per CDR3 protein. The sample has more than 550,000 distinct CDR3 sequences, around 19% seen once; the top ten hold roughly 17%. The material sequenced was blood. The receptors were sampled from a woman between 45 and 65 years old with Graves' hyperthyroidism that later progressed to Graves' ophthalmopathy.

This sequence joins TRBV28 and TRBJ1-5; 7 positions agree with TRBD1. Germline loops: CDR1 MDHEN, CDR2 SYDVKM. The CDR3 extends over 16 amino acids. V was clipped by 6 bases and J by 0 bases; unmatched bases: 8. The CDR3 DNA reads TGTGCCAGCAGCACCTCCGGGACAGTTAGCAATCAGCCCCAGCATTTT. Translated: CASSTSGTVSNQPQHF.

This clonotype has just a few counts. The J gene is TRBJ1-3, the V gene TRBV11-2; no firm D call. Trimming took off 0 bases at V and 0 bases at J, with 9 bases between the two ends. Germline V CDR1 and CDR2: SGHAT, FQNNGV. CDR3 length: 16 amino acids. CDR3 nucleotides: TGTGCCAGCAGCTTAGAAGGGCATAGCTCTGGAAACACCATATATTTT. Translating gives CASSLEGHSSGNTIYF.

This clonotype was seen a few times. The chain couples TRBV20-1 to TRBJ1-3; 7 bases map to TRBD1. Germline V CDR1 and CDR2: DFQATT, SNEGSKA (reference sequence). Trimming at V came to 1 base and at J to 9 bases, leaving 6 bases not matched to a gene. The CDR3 runs 13 residues. This chain's CDR3 is CSARVVQGTTIYF. CDR3 bases: TGCAGTGCTAGAGTCGTACAGGGGACCACCATATATTTT.

This clonotype showed up many times. V usage is TRBV12-3 or TRBV12-4 and J usage is TRBJ1-6, with 7 positions matching TRBD1. V shed 3 bases and J 9 bases; nucleotides not matched to a gene: 2. This CDR3 is 13 amino acids long. The CDR3 DNA follows: TGTGCCAGCAGTTTGACAGGGAGTTCACCCCTCCACTTT. As protein: CASSLTGSSPLHF.

V is TRBV29-1 and J is TRBJ2-1, with 7 bases aligning to TRBD2. The CDR3 runs 14 residues. Per the germline V gene, CDR1 is SQVTM and CDR2 is ANQGSEA. J was trimmed by 5 bases and V by 4 bases; bases with no gene match: 8. The CDR3 sequence: CSVGAGRPNNEQFF. The CDR3 nucleotides are TGCAGCGTTGGAGCGGGGAGACCAAACAATGAGCAGTTCTTC.

This clonotype appeared many times. This chain connects TRBV3-1 to TRBJ1-5; maybe TRBD1 (6 bases). The germline V gene has CDR1 LGHDT and CDR2 YNNKEL (reference sequence). The CDR3 has 15 residues. V gave up 1 base and J gave up 4 bases, with 11 bases separating them. The CDR3 DNA follows: TGTGCCAGCAGCCAAGGGACAGAAGGGAATCAGCCCCAGCATTTT. The encoded protein is CASSQGTEGNQPQHF.

This rearrangement joins TRBV11-2 to TRBJ1-1; tentatively, D is TRBD1 (6 bases). The germline CDR1 and CDR2 sequences are SGHAT and FQNNGV. This CDR3 spans 14 amino acids. The V end lost 5 bases, the J end lost 4 bases, and 14 bases lay between the germline ends. The CDR3 DNA reads TGTGCCAGCAGCGGTGGGGGCCGGAGCACTGAAGCTTTCTTT. As protein: CASSGGGRSTEAFF.

This clonotype was recorded a few times. V is TRBV19 and J is TRBJ1-2; a weak D match, TRBD1 (6 bases). CDR3 length: 17 residues. Germline assignment: CDR1 LNHDA and CDR2 SQIVND (reference sequence). Between the trimmed V and J ends, which lost 2 bases and 6 bases, there was a span of 22 bases. The CDR3 nucleotides read TGTGCCAGTAGTATACGGTCGGCCAGGGGCTTTGGCCATGGCTACACCTTC. It is translated as CASSIRSARGFGHGYTF.

There are a few counts of this clonotype. V usage is TRBV12-3 or TRBV12-4 and J usage is TRBJ1-5, with D hard to call. V was trimmed by 2 bases and J by 0 bases, leaving 5 bases between them. This CDR3 spans 14 amino acids. Here the CDR3 reads CASSLLHSNQPQHF. As DNA, the CDR3 is TGTGCCAGCAGTTTATTGCATAGCAATCAGCCCCAGCATTTT.

In this sample, this clonotype turned up many times. The chain combines TRBV2 with TRBJ2-7; 11 bases are shared with TRBD1. The CDR3 loop spans 15 amino acids. Germline loops: CDR1 SNHLY, CDR2 FYNNEI. V trimming: 3 bases; J trimming: 0 bases; junction bases outside the gene matches: 1. CDR3 bases: TGTGCCAGCAGTGATGGGACAGGGGGCTCCTACGAGCAGTACTTC. This sequence encodes CASSDGTGGSYEQYF.

This clonotype was recorded a few times. The chain links TRBV19 to TRBJ2-7; TRBD2 aligns across 8 bases. CDR3 length equals 15 residues. Germline lookup yields CDR1 LNHDA and CDR2 SQIVND (reference sequence). Trimming at V came to 6 bases and at J to 1 base, leaving 8 bases not matched to a gene. Here the CDR3 reads CASSALAEISYEQYF. For the CDR3, the DNA is TGTGCCAGTAGCGCACTAGCGGAGATATCCTACGAGCAGTACTTC.

The table lists this clonotype with many counts. The chain's CDR3 is CSARGGANTEAFF. CDR3 DNA sequence: TGCAGTGCTAGAGGGGGCGCGAACACTGAAGCTTTCTTT. The V and J genes are TRBV20-1 and TRBJ1-1; D might be TRBD1 (5 bases). The V end was cut by 1 base, the J end by 1 base, with 7 bases between. The CDR3 is 13 amino acids. The V gene's germline CDR1 is DFQATT and CDR2 SNEGSKA (reference sequence).

This clonotype was detected ten times or more. This chain uses TRBV20-1 with TRBJ2-3; D possibly corresponds to TRBD1 (5 bases). The CDR3 covers 15 residues. The germline V and J ends were trimmed by 0 bases and 1 base, with 11 bases remaining between them. Germline assignment: CDR1 DFQATT and CDR2 SNEGSKA (reference sequence). The chain's CDR3 is CSARDEVRGTDTQYF. Written as DNA, the CDR3 is TGCAGTGCTAGAGATGAGGTCAGGGGCACAGATACGCAGTATTTT.

CDR3 amino acids: CASSTQFQQETQYF. The CDR3 DNA reads TGTGCCAGCAGTACACAGTTCCAGCAAGAGACCCAGTACTTC. This rearrangement joins TRBV12-3 or TRBV12-4 to TRBJ2-5; D remains ambiguous. Trimming pared 5 bases from V and 2 bases from J, leaving 12 bases between. The CDR3 is 14 amino acids.

Details on this clonotype: Germline is not matched at one junction end, which may reflect a read error. DNA for the CDR3: TGTGCCAGTAGTCCGCCGACAGCGGGGGGTGAAGAAGAAACCCAGTACTTC. Encoded protein: CASSPPTAGGEEETQYF. The chain uses TRBV19 and TRBJ2-5; 9 bases are shared with TRBD2. Germline lookup yields CDR1 LNHDA and CDR2 SQIVND (reference sequence). CDR3 length equals 17 residues.

J is TRBJ2-3 and V is TRBV5-1; D unclear. This CDR3 has 15 amino acids. The V end lost 4 bases, the J end lost 6 bases, and 18 bases lay between the germline ends. Germline CDR1 is SGHRS and CDR2 is YFSETQ. The CDR3 here is CASSVGLTKRDTQYF. CDR3 DNA sequence: TGCGCCAGCAGCGTGGGCCTCACCAAGAGGGATACGCAGTATTTT.

Comments on this clonotype: This may come from a read error, since a much larger clone is one base off. V and J are TRBV2 and TRBJ1-4, with D uncertain. Germline-derived CDR1 and CDR2 are SNHLY and FYNNEI. The CDR3 runs 16 residues. CDR3 coding DNA: TGTGCCAGCACCTTGCTTACCCCTGCAACTAATGAAAAACTGCTTTTT. Translation: CASTLLTPATNEKLLF.

This clonotype was counted ten times or more. The rearrangement uses TRBV20-1 and TRBJ2-7, with 7 bases fitting TRBD1. V lost 5 bases, J lost 0 bases, and 10 bases stayed unmatched. Germline V lookup: CDR1 DFQATT, CDR2 SNEGSKA (reference sequence). CDR3 length equals 15 residues. Here the CDR3 reads CSAEAGGRSSYEQYF. The CDR3 bases are TGCAGTGCTGAGGCAGGGGGAAGGAGCTCCTACGAGCAGTACTTC.

The chain is built from TRBV27 and TRBJ1-1; no definite D call. This CDR3 region has 14 residues. CDR1 and CDR2 from the germline V gene are MNHEY and SMNVEV (reference sequence). V was pared by 5 bases and J by 4 bases, with 14 bases between. This CDR3 is CASSPLFGSTEAFF. CDR3 nucleotides: TGTGCCAGCAGTCCCCTATTTGGCAGCACTGAAGCTTTCTTT.

There are a few counts of this clonotype. CDR3: CASSTQGLGELFF. The CDR3 bases are TGTGCCAGCAGTACACAGGGACTCGGGGAGCTGTTTTTT. The V gene is TRBV12-3 or TRBV12-4, the J gene TRBJ2-2, with D perhaps being TRBD1 or TRBD2 (6 bases each). V gave up 5 bases and J gave up 7 bases, with 11 bases separating them. There are 13 residues in the CDR3.